The 10 T cell receptor beta chains below all came from one sample that was sequenced in a study of CD8 T cells in Susac syndrome. The RNA input was roughly 0.45 to 1 ug, and it was reverse transcribed with random hexamers. TCRdb itself ran the immunoSEQ multiplex PCR reads through MiXCR, one entry per CDR3 protein. The sample shows about 120,000 distinct CDR3 sequences, 85% to 95% of them seen only once. The sample was CD8+ T cells from PBMCs. The receptors stem from a human donor with Susac syndrome.

The rearrangement links TRBV2 to TRBJ2-1; 8 positions agree with TRBD2. The V gene end was trimmed by 3 bases and the J gene end by 3 bases; junction bases not matched to a gene: 7. The CDR3 totals 16 residues. Germline V lookup: CDR1 SNHLY, CDR2 FYNNEI. CDR3: CASSEEPSGGYNEQFF. CDR3 DNA: TGTGCCAGCAGTGAGGAGCCCAGCGGGGGCTACAATGAGCAGTTCTTC.

This rearrangement joins TRBV4-1 to TRBJ2-2; D is undetermined. The CDR3 contains 15 residues. The V end lost 2 bases, the J end lost 5 bases, and 12 bases lay between the germline ends. Per germline, CDR1 MGHRA and CDR2 YSYEKL. In DNA, the CDR3 is TGCGCCAGCAGCCAACTTCTTCTCGAAACCGGGGAGCTGTTTTTT. Its translation is CASSQLLLETGELFF.

The sample holds a few counts of this clonotype. CDR3 nucleotides: TGTGCCAGCAGTTTAGGAGGGAATGGCTACACCTTC. Protein sequence: CASSLGGNGYTF. The V call is TRBV12-3 or TRBV12-4, the J call TRBJ1-2; D gene uncertain. The V end lost 1 base, the J end lost 6 bases, and 6 bases lay between the germline ends. The length of the CDR3 is 12 residues.

The chain links TRBV20-1 to TRBJ1-3; D call uncertain. Germline lookup yields CDR1 DFQATT and CDR2 SNEGSKA (reference sequence). This CDR3 has 13 amino acids. V was pared by 0 bases and J by 4 bases, with 7 bases between. The CDR3 sequence is CSAREKAGNTIYF. DNA of the CDR3: TGCAGTGCTAGAGAGAAGGCCGGAAACACCATATATTTT.

This chain links TRBV23-1 with TRBJ1-6, with no clear D. TRBV23-1 is sorted into the ORF group, with uncertain function. Trimming removed 3 bases at V and 12 bases at J, with 9 bases between. CDR3 size: 12 residues. The CDR3 loop is CASSHIYRPLHF. CDR3 nucleotides: TGCGCCAGCAGTCACATCTACCGACCCCTCCACTTT.

The chain is built from TRBV5-1 and TRBJ2-1, with D tentatively TRBD1 or TRBD2 (5 bases each). V was shortened by 4 bases and J by 4 bases, with 15 bases between the two germline ends. The germline gives CDR1 SGHRS, CDR2 YFSETQ. This CDR3 is 15 amino acids long. This CDR3 reads CASSTSGPYYNEQFF. The CDR3 DNA sequence: TGCGCCAGCAGCACCTCGGGACCATATTACAATGAGCAGTTCTTC.

Only one count was recorded for this clonotype. J is TRBJ1-5 and V is TRBV4-1; D is undetermined. The CDR3 runs 15 residues. The germline V gene has CDR1 MGHRA and CDR2 YSYEKL. Between the trimmed V and J ends, which lost 0 bases and 5 bases, there was a span of 11 bases. The CDR3 loop is CASSQDHRTYQPQHF. The CDR3, as DNA: TGCGCCAGCAGCCAAGACCACAGAACGTATCAGCCCCAGCATTTT.

V gene TRBV5-1 combines with J gene TRBJ2-7; D not resolved. Germline CDR1 reads SGHRS; CDR2 reads YFSETQ. The CDR3 is 14 residues long. Trimming removed 1 base from V and 0 bases from J, with 8 bases in between. The CDR3: CASSLWRASYEQYF. The CDR3 DNA is TGCGCCAGCAGCTTGTGGAGAGCCTCCTACGAGCAGTACTTC.

This clonotype came up once. This chain joins TRBV14 and TRBJ1-1; D unresolved. The CDR3 loop spans 15 amino acids. V was clipped by 0 bases and J by 6 bases, with 14 bases between them. Germline V gives CDR1 SGHDN, CDR2 FVKESK. The CDR3 spells CASSQEVLLGAEAFF. The CDR3 nucleotides read TGTGCCAGCAGCCAAGAGGTCTTGTTGGGAGCTGAAGCTTTCTTT. Looking up the rest from reference TRBV14 and TRBJ1-1 gives the full variable domain: EAGVTQFPSHSVIEKGQTVTLRCDPISGHDNLYWYRRVMGKEIKFLLHFVKESKQDESGMPNNRFLAERTGGTYSTLKVQPAELEDSGVYFCASSQEVLLGAEAFFGQGTRLTVV.

The genes are TRBV20-1 and TRBJ2-7; D might be TRBD1 (7 bases). The CDR3 is made up of 14 amino acids. Trimming pared 3 bases from V and 1 base from J, leaving 13 bases between. The germline gives CDR1 DFQATT, CDR2 SNEGSKA (reference sequence). CDR3 loop: CSARIAGGSYEQYF. CDR3 sequence (DNA): TGCAGTGCTAGGATCGCAGGGGGGTCCTACGAGCAGTACTTC.